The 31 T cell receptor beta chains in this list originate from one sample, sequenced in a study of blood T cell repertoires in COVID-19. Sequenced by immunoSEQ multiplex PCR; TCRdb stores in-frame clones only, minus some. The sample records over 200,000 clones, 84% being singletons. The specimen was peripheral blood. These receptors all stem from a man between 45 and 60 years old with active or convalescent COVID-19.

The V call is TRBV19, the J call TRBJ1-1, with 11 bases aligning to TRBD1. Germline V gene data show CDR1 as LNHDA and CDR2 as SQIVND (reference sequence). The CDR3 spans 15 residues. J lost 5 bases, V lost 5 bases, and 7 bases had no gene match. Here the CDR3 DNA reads TGTGCCAGTAGTGACCGGGACAGGGGGAGTACTGAAGCTTTCTTT. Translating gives CASSDRDRGSTEAFF.

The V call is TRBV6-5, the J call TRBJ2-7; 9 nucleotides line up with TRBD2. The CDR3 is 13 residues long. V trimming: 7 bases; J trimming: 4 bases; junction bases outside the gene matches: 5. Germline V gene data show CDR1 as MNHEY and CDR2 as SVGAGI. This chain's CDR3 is CASTILAGYEQYF. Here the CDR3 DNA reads TGTGCCAGCACGATTCTAGCGGGGTACGAGCAGTACTTC.

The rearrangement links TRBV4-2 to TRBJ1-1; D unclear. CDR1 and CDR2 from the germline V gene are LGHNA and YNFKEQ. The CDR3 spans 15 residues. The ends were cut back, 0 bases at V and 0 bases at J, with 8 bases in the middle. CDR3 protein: CASSQERVMNTEAFF. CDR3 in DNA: TGTGCCAGCAGCCAAGAACGGGTGATGAACACTGAAGCTTTCTTT.

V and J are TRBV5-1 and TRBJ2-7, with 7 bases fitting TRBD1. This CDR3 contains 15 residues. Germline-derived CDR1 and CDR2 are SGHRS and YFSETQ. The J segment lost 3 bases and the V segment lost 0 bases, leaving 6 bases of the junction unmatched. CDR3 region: CASSLEGGQFYEQYF. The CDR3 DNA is TGCGCCAGCAGCTTGGAAGGGGGACAGTTCTACGAGCAGTACTTC.

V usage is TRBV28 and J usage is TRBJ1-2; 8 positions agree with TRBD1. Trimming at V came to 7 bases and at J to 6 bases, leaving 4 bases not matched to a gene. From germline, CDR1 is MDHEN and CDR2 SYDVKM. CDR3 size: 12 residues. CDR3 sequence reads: CASIGRGHGYTF. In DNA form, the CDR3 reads TGTGCCAGCATCGGCAGGGGGCATGGCTACACCTTC.

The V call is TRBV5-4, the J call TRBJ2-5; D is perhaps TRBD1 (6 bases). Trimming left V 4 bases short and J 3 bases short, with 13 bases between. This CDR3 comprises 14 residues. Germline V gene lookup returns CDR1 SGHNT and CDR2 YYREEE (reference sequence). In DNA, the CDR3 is TGTGCCAGCAGCCTGGGCAGGGGAGAAGAGACCCAGTACTTC. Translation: CASSLGRGEETQYF.

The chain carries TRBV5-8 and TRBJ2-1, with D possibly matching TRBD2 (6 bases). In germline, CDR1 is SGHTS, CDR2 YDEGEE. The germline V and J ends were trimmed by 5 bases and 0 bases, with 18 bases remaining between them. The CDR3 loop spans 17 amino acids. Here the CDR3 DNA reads TGTGCCAGCAGGTTAGAAGGCGCGCGGGGCTCCTACAATGAGCAGTTCTTC. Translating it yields CASRLEGARGSYNEQFF.

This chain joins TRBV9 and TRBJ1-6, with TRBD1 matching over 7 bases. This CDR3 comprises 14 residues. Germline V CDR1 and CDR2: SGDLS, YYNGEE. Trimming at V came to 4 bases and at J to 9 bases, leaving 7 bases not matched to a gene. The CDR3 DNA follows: TGTGCCAGCAGCACAGAACAGGGGAGTTCACCCCTCCACTTT. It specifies CASSTEQGSSPLHF.

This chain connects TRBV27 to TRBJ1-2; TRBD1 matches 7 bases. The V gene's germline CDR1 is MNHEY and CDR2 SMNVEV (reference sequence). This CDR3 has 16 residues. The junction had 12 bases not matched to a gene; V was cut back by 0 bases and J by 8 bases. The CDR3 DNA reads TGTGCCAGCAGTTTATCGAGGACAGGATCCCGCGGGGGCTACACCTTC. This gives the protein CASSLSRTGSRGGYTF.

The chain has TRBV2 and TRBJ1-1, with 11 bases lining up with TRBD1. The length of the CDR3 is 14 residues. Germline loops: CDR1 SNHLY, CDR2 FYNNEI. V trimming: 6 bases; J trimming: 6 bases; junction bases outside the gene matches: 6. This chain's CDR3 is CASRGQGVAPEAFF. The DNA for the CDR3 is TGTGCCAGCAGGGGACAGGGGGTTGCGCCTGAAGCTTTCTTT.

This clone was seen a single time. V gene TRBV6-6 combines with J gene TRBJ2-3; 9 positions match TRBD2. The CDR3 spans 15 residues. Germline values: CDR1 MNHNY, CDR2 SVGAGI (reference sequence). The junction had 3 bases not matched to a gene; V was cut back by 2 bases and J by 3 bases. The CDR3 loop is CASSYAGGRTDTQYF. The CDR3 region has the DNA TGTGCCAGCAGTTACGCGGGGGGGCGGACAGATACGCAGTATTTT.

CDR3 protein: CAWSRQINEQYF. CDR3 DNA: TGTGCCTGGAGTCGACAGATTAACGAGCAGTACTTC. This chain uses TRBV30 with TRBJ2-7, with D tentatively TRBD1 (5 bases). This CDR3 has 12 residues. Germline loops: CDR1 GTSNPN, CDR2 SVGIG (reference sequence). V was cut by 2 bases and J by 5 bases, with 10 bases left in between. The full variable domain, its missing parts supplied by reference TRBV30 and TRBJ2-7, is SQTIHQWPATLVQPVGSPLSLECTVEGTSNPNLYWYRQAAGRGLQLLFYSVGIGQISSEVPQNLSASRPQDRQFILSSKKLLLSDSGFYLCAWSRQINEQYFGPGTRLTVT.

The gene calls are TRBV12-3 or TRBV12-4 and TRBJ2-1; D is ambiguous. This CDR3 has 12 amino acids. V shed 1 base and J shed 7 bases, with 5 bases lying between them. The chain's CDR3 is CASSLGGNEQFF. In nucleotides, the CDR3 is TGTGCCAGCAGTTTAGGAGGAAATGAGCAGTTCTTC.

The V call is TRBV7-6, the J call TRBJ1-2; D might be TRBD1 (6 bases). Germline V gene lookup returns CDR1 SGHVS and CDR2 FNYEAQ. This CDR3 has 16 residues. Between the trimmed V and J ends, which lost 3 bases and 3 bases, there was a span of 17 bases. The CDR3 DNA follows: TGTGCCAGCAGCTTGGCACAGGGCGTAAGCGACTATGGCTACACCTTC. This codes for CASSLAQGVSDYGYTF.

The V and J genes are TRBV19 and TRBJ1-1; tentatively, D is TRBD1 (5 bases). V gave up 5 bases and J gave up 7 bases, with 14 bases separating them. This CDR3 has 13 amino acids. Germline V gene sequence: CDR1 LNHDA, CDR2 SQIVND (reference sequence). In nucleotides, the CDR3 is TGTGCCAGTAGTTCCAGGGCAGGGCTTGAAGCTTTCTTT. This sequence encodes CASSSRAGLEAFF.

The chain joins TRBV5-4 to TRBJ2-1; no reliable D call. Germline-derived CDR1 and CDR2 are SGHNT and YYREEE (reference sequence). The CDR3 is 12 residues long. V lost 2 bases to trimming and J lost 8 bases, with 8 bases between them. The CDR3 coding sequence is TGTGCCAGCAGCTTCCCACAGTATGAGCAGTTCTTC. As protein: CASSFPQYEQFF.

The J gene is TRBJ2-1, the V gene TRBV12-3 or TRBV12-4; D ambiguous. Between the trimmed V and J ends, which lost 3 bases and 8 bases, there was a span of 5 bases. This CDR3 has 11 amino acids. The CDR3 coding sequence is TGTGCCAGCAGTTTCTCTTATGAGCAGTTCTTC. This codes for CASSFSYEQFF.

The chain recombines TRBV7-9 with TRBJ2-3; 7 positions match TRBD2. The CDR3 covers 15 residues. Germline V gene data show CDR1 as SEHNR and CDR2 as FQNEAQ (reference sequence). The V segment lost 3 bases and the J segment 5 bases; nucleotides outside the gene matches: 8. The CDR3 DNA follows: TGTGCCAGCAGCTTGAAGCGGGGACCGGGAGATACGCAGTATTTT. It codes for CASSLKRGPGDTQYF.

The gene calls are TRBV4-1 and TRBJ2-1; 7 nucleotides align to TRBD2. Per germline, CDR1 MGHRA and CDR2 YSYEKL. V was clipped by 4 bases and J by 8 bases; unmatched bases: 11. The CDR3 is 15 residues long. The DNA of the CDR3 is TGCGCCAGCAGCCGGTCTAGCGGACGAGCGGATGAGCAGTTCTTC. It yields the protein CASSRSSGRADEQFF.

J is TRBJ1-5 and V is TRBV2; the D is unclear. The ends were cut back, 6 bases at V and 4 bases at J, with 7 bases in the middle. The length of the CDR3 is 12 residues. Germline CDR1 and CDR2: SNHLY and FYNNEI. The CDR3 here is CASRDTNQPQHF. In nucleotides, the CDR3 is TGTGCCAGCAGAGACACTAATCAGCCCCAGCATTTT.

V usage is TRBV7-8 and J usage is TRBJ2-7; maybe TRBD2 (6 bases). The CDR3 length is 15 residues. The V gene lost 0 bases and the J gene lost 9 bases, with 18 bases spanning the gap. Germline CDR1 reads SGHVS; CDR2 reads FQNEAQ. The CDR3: CASSLAPSGEEGQYF. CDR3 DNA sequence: TGTGCCAGCAGCTTAGCCCCTAGTGGGGAGGAGGGGCAGTACTTC. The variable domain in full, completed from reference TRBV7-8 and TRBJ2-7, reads GAGVSQSPRYKVAKRGQDVALRCDPISGHVSLFWYQQALGQGPEFLTYFQNEAQLDKSGLPSDRFFAERPEGSVSTLKIQRTQQEDSAVYLCASSLAPSGEEGQYFGPGTRLTVT.

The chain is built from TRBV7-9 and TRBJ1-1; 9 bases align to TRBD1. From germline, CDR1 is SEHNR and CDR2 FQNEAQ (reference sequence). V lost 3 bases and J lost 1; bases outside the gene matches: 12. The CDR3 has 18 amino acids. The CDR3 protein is CASSLSGTGKNRNTEAFF. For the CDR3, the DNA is TGTGCCAGCAGCTTGTCCGGGACAGGGAAAAATAGGAACACTGAAGCTTTCTTT.

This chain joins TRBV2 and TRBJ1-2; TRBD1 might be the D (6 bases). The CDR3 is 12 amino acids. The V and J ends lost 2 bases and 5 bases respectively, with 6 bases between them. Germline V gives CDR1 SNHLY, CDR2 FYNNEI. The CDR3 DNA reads TGTGCCAGCAGTGAAAGGGGGTATGGCTACACCTTC. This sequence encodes CASSERGYGYTF.

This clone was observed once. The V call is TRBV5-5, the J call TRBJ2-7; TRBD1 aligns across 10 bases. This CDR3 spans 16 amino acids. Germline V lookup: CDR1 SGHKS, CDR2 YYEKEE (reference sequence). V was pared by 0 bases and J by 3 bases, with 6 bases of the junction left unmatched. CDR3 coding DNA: TGTGCCAGCAGCTTGGACGGGACAGGGGACCTCTACGAGCAGTACTTC. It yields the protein CASSLDGTGDLYEQYF.

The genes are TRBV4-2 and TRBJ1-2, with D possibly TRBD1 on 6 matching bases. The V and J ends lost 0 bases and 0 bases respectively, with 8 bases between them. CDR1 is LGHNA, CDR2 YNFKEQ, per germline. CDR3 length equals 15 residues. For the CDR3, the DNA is TGTGCCAGCAGCCAAGACAGGGGTACTAACTATGGCTACACCTTC. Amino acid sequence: CASSQDRGTNYGYTF.

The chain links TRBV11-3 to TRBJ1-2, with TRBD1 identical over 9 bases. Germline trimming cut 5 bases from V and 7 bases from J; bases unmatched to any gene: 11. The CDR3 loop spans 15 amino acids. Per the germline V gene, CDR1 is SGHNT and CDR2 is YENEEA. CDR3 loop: CASSAGQGLRGGYTF. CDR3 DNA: TGTGCCAGCAGCGCCGGACAGGGGTTGAGGGGTGGCTACACCTTC.

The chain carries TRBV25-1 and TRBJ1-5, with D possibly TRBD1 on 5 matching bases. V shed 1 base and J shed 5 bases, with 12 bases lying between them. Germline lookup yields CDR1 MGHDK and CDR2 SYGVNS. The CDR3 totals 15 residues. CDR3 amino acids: CASSELGGAHQPQHF. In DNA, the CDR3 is TGTGCCAGCAGTGAATTGGGGGGAGCCCATCAGCCCCAGCATTTT.

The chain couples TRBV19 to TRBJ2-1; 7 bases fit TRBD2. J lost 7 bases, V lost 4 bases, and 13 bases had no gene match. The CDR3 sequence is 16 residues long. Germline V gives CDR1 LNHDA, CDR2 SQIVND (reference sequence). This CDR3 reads CASSSQRAGMVNEQFF. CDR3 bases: TGTGCCAGTAGTAGCCAAAGAGCGGGGATGGTTAATGAGCAGTTCTTC.

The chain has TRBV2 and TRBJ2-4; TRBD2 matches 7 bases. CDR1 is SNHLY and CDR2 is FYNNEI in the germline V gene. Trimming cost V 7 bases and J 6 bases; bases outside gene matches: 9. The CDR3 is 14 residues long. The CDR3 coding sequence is TGTGCCAGCACTAAGGGGCGCGGGGGAAACATTCAGTACTTC. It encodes CASTKGRGGNIQYF.

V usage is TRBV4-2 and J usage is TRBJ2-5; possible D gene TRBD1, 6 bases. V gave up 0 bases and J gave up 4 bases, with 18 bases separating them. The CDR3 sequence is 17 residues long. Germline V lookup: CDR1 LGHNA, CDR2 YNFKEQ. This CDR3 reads CASSQEGGQNHGETQYF. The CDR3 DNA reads TGTGCCAGCAGCCAAGAAGGAGGACAGAACCACGGAGAGACCCAGTACTTC.

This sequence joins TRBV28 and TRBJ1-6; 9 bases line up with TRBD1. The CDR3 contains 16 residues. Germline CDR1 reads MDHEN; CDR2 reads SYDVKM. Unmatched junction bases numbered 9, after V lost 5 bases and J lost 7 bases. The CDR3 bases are TGTGCCAGCAGTACCGGGACAGGGATGGGCAATTCACCCCTCCACTTT. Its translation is CASSTGTGMGNSPLHF.